The 27 T cell receptor beta chains given below trace back to one sample, sequenced in a study of OX40 agonist ivuxolimab in advanced cancers. Clones were sequenced by immunoSEQ multiplex PCR, and TCRdb holds only the in-frame ones, with some missing. The table lists 70,000 to 100,000 clones, around 80% of them singletons. The sample here was CD4+ or CD8+ T cells sorted from blood, taken in a trial of the OX40 agonist ivuxolimab. These receptor sequences come from an adult with an advanced solid tumor such as melanoma, head and neck, liver or kidney cancer.

This clone was counted a single time. As DNA, the CDR3 is TGTGCCAGCAGCCAGAGGGGAGGGGGATCTAACTATGGCTACACCTTC. Protein: CASSQRGGGSNYGYTF. The chain couples TRBV7-2 to TRBJ1-2; tentative D call: TRBD1 (6 bases). This CDR3 has 16 amino acids. Trimming cost V 5 bases and J 0 bases, with 16 bases left between them. CDR1 is SGHTA, CDR2 FQGNSA, per germline.

The CDR3 spells CASSFPGWNTEAFF. Written as DNA, the CDR3 is TGTGCCAGCAGTTTTCCCGGTTGGAACACTGAAGCTTTCTTT. The chain links TRBV7-2 to TRBJ1-1; D is undetermined. Germline V lookup: CDR1 SGHTA, CDR2 FQGNSA. Trimming stripped 6 bases from V and 1 base from J, with 12 bases between. This CDR3 comprises 14 residues.

This chain links TRBV7-8 with TRBJ2-3; D remains ambiguous. V lost 8 bases and J 4 bases, leaving 13 bases between the germline ends. There are 13 residues in the CDR3. Per the germline V gene, CDR1 is SGHVS and CDR2 is FQNEAQ. The CDR3 bases are TGTGCCAGCTCGGCCCCGGATTCAGATACGCAGTATTTT. It is translated as CASSAPDSDTQYF. Supplemented by reference TRBV7-8 and TRBJ2-3, the full variable domain reads GAGVSQSPRYKVAKRGQDVALRCDPISGHVSLFWYQQALGQGPEFLTYFQNEAQLDKSGLPSDRFFAERPEGSVSTLKIQRTQQEDSAVYLCASSAPDSDTQYFGPGTRLTVL.

This chain links TRBV7-7 with TRBJ2-2; D unclear. The CDR3 loop spans 14 amino acids. Germline CDR1 reads SSHAT; CDR2 reads FNYEAQ (reference sequence). V lost 5 bases and J 1 base, leaving 8 bases between the germline ends. CDR3 amino acids: CASSNTRNTGELFF. DNA for the CDR3: TGTGCCAGCAGCAATACGAGGAACACCGGGGAGCTGTTTTTT.

This clone was seen only once. The chain couples TRBV21-1 to TRBJ2-7. TRBV21-1 represents a pseudogene. The CDR3 spans 12 residues. CDR3 loop: CASSKVGDEQYV. The CDR3 DNA sequence: TGTGCCAGCAGCAAAGTGGGGGACGAGCAGTACGTC.

The V call is TRBV19, the J call TRBJ1-1; 7 bases fit TRBD1. The length of the CDR3 is 14 residues. J gave up 5 bases and V 3 bases, and 6 bases lay outside the gene matches. Per germline, CDR1 LNHDA and CDR2 SQIVND (reference sequence). The CDR3 protein is CASSMRQGGTEAFF. The DNA of the CDR3 is TGTGCCAGTAGTATGCGCCAGGGGGGAACTGAAGCTTTCTTT.

This clone was observed a single time. The J gene is TRBJ1-2, the V gene TRBV19; D is unresolved. V was trimmed by 3 bases and J by 7 bases, leaving 15 bases between them. The CDR3 runs to 14 residues. The V gene's germline CDR1 is LNHDA and CDR2 SQIVND (reference sequence). In nucleotides, the CDR3 is TGTGCCAGTAGTATTCCCGGGATCACGGGTGGCTACACCTTC. It translates to CASSIPGITGGYTF.

V is TRBV6-5 and J is TRBJ2-7, with 9 nucleotides matching TRBD1. The length of the CDR3 is 13 residues. From germline, CDR1 is MNHEY and CDR2 SVGAGI. V lost 6 bases, J lost 6 bases, and 6 bases stayed unmatched. The CDR3 spells CASRESTGGEQYF. Here the CDR3 DNA reads TGTGCCAGCAGAGAGTCGACAGGGGGCGAGCAGTACTTC.

The chain employs TRBV4-3 and TRBJ1-6, with 9 nucleotides matching TRBD1. The germline gives CDR1 LGHNA, CDR2 YSLEER. Losses at the gene ends were 8 bases for V and 6 bases for J; bases not matched to a gene: 8. The CDR3 contains 15 residues. The CDR3 DNA follows: TGCGCCAGCCGCCCCGGGACAGGGAGTAATTCACCCCTCCACTTT. Its translation: CASRPGTGSNSPLHF.

This chain links TRBV9 with TRBJ2-1; 10 bases fit TRBD2. With V trimmed by 0 bases and J by 5 bases, 8 bases remained unmatched. The CDR3 sequence is 17 residues long. In germline, CDR1 is SGDLS, CDR2 YYNGEE. CDR3 DNA sequence: TGTGCCAGCAGCGTAGCTCGCCTAGCGGGGGTCCACAATGAGCAGTTCTTC. Protein sequence: CASSVARLAGVHNEQFF.

The CDR3 DNA is TGTGCCAGCAGCAAGGGGGCAGGGGACAATCAGCCCCAGCATTTT. Translating gives CASSKGAGDNQPQHF. V and J are TRBV7-2 and TRBJ1-5; 7 bases are a match to TRBD1. This CDR3 has 15 amino acids. V was pared by 5 bases and J by 3 bases, with 7 bases of the junction left unmatched. CDR1 and CDR2 from the germline V gene are SGHTA and FQGNSA.

A few counts support this clone. This chain links TRBV28 with TRBJ1-5, with D hard to call. Germline-derived CDR1 and CDR2 are MDHEN and SYDVKM. The V gene lost 4 bases and the J gene lost 0 bases, with 4 bases spanning the gap. The CDR3 covers 13 residues. In DNA form, the CDR3 reads TGTGCCAGCAGTTATGGTAGCAATCAGCCCCAGCATTTT. It is translated as CASSYGSNQPQHF.

The chain carries TRBV18 and TRBJ2-5; TRBD1 or TRBD2 may be the D gene (6 bases each). Germline-derived CDR1 and CDR2 are KGHSH and LQKENI. Trimming pared 5 bases from V and 1 base from J, leaving 17 bases between. This CDR3 contains 16 residues. The DNA for the CDR3 is TGTGCCAGCTCAGCTATAAGGGGGGCCCGCCAAGAGACCCAGTACTTC. It is translated as CASSAIRGARQETQYF.

The J gene is TRBJ1-2, the V gene TRBV28; D is undetermined. V was cut by 2 bases and J by 5 bases, with 6 bases left in between. Germline-derived CDR1 and CDR2 are MDHEN and SYDVKM. This CDR3 comprises 12 residues. The CDR3 bases are TGTGCCAGCAGTTTAAAAGCGTATGGCTACACCTTC. This gives the protein CASSLKAYGYTF.

V gene TRBV27 combines with J gene TRBJ2-7, with D tentatively TRBD1 (5 bases). This CDR3 spans 13 amino acids. Trimming left V 10 bases short and J 2 bases short, with 15 bases between. Germline-derived CDR1 and CDR2 are MNHEY and SMNVEV (reference sequence). CDR3 protein: CATRARVPYEQYF. CDR3 DNA sequence: TGTGCCACCCGCGCCAGGGTGCCCTACGAGCAGTACTTC.

This clone was counted once. This sequence joins TRBV2 and TRBJ2-7; 9 bases align to TRBD1. There are 15 residues in the CDR3. Germline assignment: CDR1 SNHLY and CDR2 FYNNEI. The junction had 11 bases not matched to a gene; V was cut back by 7 bases and J by 4 bases. The DNA of the CDR3 is TGTGCCAGCATGCCGACCGGGACAGGGAGTTACGAGCAGTACTTC. As protein: CASMPTGTGSYEQYF.

This clone was counted a single time. The chain links TRBV19 to TRBJ1-1; TRBD1 might be the D (6 bases). CDR1 is LNHDA, CDR2 SQIVND, per germline (reference sequence). This CDR3 contains 12 residues. V was cut by 4 bases and J by 5 bases, with 8 bases left in between. CDR3 sequence (DNA): TGTGCCAGTAGTAGGGGGCGAACTGAAGCTTTCTTT. It is translated as CASSRGRTEAFF.

The chain uses TRBV7-2 and TRBJ2-1; D remains unclear. Trimming left V 1 base short and J 8 bases short, with 9 bases between. CDR3 length: 13 residues. Germline assignment: CDR1 SGHTA and CDR2 FQGNSA. This CDR3 is CASSLVAGDEQFF. The CDR3 nucleotides are TGTGCCAGCAGCTTAGTTGCCGGCGATGAGCAGTTCTTC.

The chain employs TRBV28 and TRBJ1-2; a weak D match, TRBD1 (5 bases). Trimming took 3 bases from V and 0 from J, leaving 11 bases between them. The CDR3 sequence is 15 residues long. Looked up from germline, CDR1 is MDHEN and CDR2 is SYDVKM. CDR3 nucleotide sequence: TGTGCCAGCAGTTTCCCCGCGACAGCTAACTATGGCTACACCTTC. Amino acids: CASSFPATANYGYTF.

The genes are TRBV5-5 and TRBJ2-5; D may be TRBD2 (6 bases). Germline CDR1 is SGHKS and CDR2 is YYEKEE (reference sequence). Between the trimmed V and J ends, which lost 0 bases and 4 bases, there was a span of 16 bases. The CDR3 spans 16 residues. CDR3 DNA sequence: TGTGCCAGCAGCTTGGGCGTACTTCCCGGGGGAGAGACCCAGTACTTC. Protein product: CASSLGVLPGGETQYF. Combining the CDR3 with reference TRBV5-5 and TRBJ2-5 gives the whole variable domain DAGVTQSPTHLIKTRGQQVTLRCSPISGHKSVSWYQQVLGQGPQFIFQYYEKEERGRGNFPDRFSARQFPNYSSELNVNALLLGDSALYLCASSLGVLPGGETQYFGPGTRLLVL.

The genes are TRBV30 and TRBJ1-5, with D possibly TRBD1 on 5 matching bases. The germline V gene encodes CDR1 GTSNPN and CDR2 SVGIG (reference sequence). V lost 5 bases, J lost 0 bases, and 8 bases lay in between. The CDR3 is made up of 13 amino acids. The CDR3 nucleotides read TGTGCCTGGGACGGGGGTAGCAATCAGCCCCAGCATTTT. It translates to CAWDGGSNQPQHF.

The chain uses TRBV11-3 and TRBJ1-1; no reliable D call. Germline values: CDR1 SGHNT, CDR2 YENEEA. This CDR3 is built from 13 residues. Trimming shortened V by 0 bases and J by 1 base, and 3 bases separated the two germline ends. CDR3 loop: CASSLESNTEAFF. Here the CDR3 DNA reads TGTGCCAGCAGCTTAGAGTCGAACACTGAAGCTTTCTTT.

The V gene is TRBV18, the J gene TRBJ1-1, with TRBD1 matching over 9 bases. This CDR3 is 16 amino acids long. The germline V gene encodes CDR1 KGHSH and CDR2 LQKENI. Trimming cost V 4 bases and J 1 base; bases outside gene matches: 7. CDR3 in amino acids: CASSRYRGRENTEAFF. The CDR3 DNA sequence: TGTGCCAGCTCACGCTACAGGGGGCGTGAGAACACTGAAGCTTTCTTT.

The gene calls are TRBV28 and TRBJ2-1, with 14 bases lining up with TRBD2. Germline-derived CDR1 and CDR2 are MDHEN and SYDVKM. The CDR3 consists of 16 residues. Trimming took 6 bases from V and 10 from J; bases not matched to a gene: 11. The CDR3: CASRKPGLAGAGEQFF. The CDR3 DNA reads as TGTGCCAGCAGGAAGCCGGGACTAGCGGGGGCGGGGGAGCAGTTCTTC. The full variable domain, with the rest looked up from reference TRBV28 and TRBJ2-1, is DVKVTQSSRYLVKRTGEKVFLECVQDMDHENMFWYRQDPGLGLRLIYFSYDVKMKEKGDIPEGYSVSREKKERFSLILESASTNQTSMYLCASRKPGLAGAGEQFFGPGTRLTVL.

The genes are TRBV27 and TRBJ2-7; D gene ambiguous. V lost 4 bases and J lost 5, with 18 bases in between. The CDR3 has 15 amino acids. CDR1 is MNHEY and CDR2 is SMNVEV in the germline V gene (reference sequence). CDR3 amino acids: CASSSRLPLSNEQYF. CDR3 DNA: TGTGCCAGCAGTTCCCGCCTTCCCCTCTCGAACGAGCAGTACTTC.

This clone was observed a single time. The genes are TRBV21-1 and TRBJ2-3; the DNA was not compared with TRBD2, the D call given in the table. TRBV21-1 is designated a pseudogene. This CDR3 comprises 18 residues. CDR3 sequence reads: CASYPTPRVKGSTDTQYF. The CDR3 DNA sequence: TGTGCCAGCTACCCTACCCCGCGGGTCAAGGGATCAACAGATACGCAGTATTTT.

J is TRBJ1-1 and V is TRBV11-3; D perhaps matches TRBD1 (6 bases). Germline CDR1 reads SGHNT; CDR2 reads YENEEA. The V gene lost 5 bases and the J gene lost 11 bases, with 24 bases spanning the gap. The CDR3 runs 15 residues. The CDR3 nucleotides read TGTGCCAGCAGCCCACAGGGTAAAGGAGACGGTGGGGCTTTCTTT. Residues: CASSPQGKGDGGAFF.